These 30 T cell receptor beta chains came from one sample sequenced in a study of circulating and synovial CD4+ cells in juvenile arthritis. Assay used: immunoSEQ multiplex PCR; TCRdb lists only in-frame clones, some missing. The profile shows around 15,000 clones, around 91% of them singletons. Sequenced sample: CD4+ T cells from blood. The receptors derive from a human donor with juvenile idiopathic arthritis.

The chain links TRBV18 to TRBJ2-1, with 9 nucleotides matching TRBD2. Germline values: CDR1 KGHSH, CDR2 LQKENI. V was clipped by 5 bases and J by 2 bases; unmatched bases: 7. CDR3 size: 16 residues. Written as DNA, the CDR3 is TGTGCCAGCTCAGGGGGACTAGCTAGGACCTACAATGAGCAGTTCTTC. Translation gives CASSGGLARTYNEQFF.

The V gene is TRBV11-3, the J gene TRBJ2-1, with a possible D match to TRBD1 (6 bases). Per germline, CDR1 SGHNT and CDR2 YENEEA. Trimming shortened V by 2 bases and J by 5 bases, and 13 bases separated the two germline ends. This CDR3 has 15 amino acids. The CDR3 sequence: CASSLKTGSNNEQFF. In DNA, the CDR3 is TGTGCCAGCAGCTTAAAGACAGGATCCAACAATGAGCAGTTCTTC. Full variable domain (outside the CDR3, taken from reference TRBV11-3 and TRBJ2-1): EAGVVQSPRYKIIEKKQPVAFWCNPISGHNTLYWYLQNLGQGPELLIRYENEEAVDDSQLPKDRFSAERLKGVDSTLKIQPAELGDSAVYLCASSLKTGSNNEQFFGPGTRLTVL.

The CDR3 DNA sequence: TGTGCCTGGAGTAGAAAAGGGGGACTAGCGCGCACAGATACGCAGTATTTT. This encodes CAWSRKGGLARTDTQYF. The V gene is TRBV30, the J gene TRBJ2-3, with 10 bases matching TRBD2. V shed 2 bases and J 1 base; nucleotides not matched to a gene: 9. The CDR3 runs 17 residues. From germline, CDR1 is GTSNPN and CDR2 SVGIG (reference sequence).

The CDR3 spells CASSPRTRKWGGESNQPQHF. For the CDR3, the DNA is TGTGCCAGCAGCCCCCGGACGAGAAAGTGGGGAGGGGAATCCAATCAGCCCCAGCATTTT. The J gene is TRBJ1-5, the V gene TRBV7-8, with D perhaps matching TRBD1 (5 bases). Looked up from germline, CDR1 is SGHVS and CDR2 is FQNEAQ. V was shortened by 5 bases and J by 3 bases, with 29 bases between the two germline ends. This CDR3 region has 20 residues.

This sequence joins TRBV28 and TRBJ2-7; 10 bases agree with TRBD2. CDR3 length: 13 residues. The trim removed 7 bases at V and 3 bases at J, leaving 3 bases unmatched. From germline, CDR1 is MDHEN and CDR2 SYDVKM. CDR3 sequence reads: CASTSGSLYEQYF. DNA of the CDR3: TGTGCCAGCACTAGCGGGAGCCTCTACGAGCAGTACTTC. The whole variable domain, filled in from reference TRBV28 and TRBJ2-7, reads DVKVTQSSRYLVKRTGEKVFLECVQDMDHENMFWYRQDPGLGLRLIYFSYDVKMKEKGDIPEGYSVSREKKERFSLILESASTNQTSMYLCASTSGSLYEQYFGPGTRLTVT.

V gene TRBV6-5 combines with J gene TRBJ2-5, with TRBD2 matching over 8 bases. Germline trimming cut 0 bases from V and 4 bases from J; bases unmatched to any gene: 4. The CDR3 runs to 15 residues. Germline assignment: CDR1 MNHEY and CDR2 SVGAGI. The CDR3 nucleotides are TGTGCCAGCAGTTACTCCGGACTAGCAGGAGAGACCCAGTACTTC. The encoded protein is CASSYSGLAGETQYF.

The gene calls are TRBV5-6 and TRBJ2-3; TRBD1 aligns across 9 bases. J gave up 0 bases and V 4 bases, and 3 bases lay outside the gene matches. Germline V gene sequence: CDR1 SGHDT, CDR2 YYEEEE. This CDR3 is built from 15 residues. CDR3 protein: CASSPGTGSTDTQYF. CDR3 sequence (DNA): TGTGCCAGCAGCCCCGGGACAGGGAGCACAGATACGCAGTATTTT.

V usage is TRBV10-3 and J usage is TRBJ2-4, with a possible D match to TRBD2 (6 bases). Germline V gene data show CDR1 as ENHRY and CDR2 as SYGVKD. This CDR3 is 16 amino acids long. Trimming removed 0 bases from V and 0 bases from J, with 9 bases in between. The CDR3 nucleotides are TGTGCCATCAGTGAGTCGACGGGGGTAGCCAAAAACATTCAGTACTTC. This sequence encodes CAISESTGVAKNIQYF.

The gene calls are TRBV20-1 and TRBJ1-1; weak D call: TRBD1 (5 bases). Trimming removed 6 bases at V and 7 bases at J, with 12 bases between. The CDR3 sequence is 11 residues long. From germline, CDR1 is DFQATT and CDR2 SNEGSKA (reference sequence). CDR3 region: CSAAGPREAFF. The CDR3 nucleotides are TGCAGTGCAGCGGGACCGCGTGAAGCTTTCTTT.

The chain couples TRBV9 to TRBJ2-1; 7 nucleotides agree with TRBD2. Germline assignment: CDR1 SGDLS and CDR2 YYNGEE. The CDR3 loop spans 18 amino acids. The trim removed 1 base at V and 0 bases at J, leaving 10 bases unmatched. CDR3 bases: TGTGCCAGCAGCGTATGGGAGGGTGGGGGGAGCTCCTACAATGAGCAGTTCTTC. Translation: CASSVWEGGGSSYNEQFF.

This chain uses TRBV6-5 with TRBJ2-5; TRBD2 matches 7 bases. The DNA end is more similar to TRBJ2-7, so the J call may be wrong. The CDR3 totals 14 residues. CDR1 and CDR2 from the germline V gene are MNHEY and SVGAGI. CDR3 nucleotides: TGTGCCAGCAGTTACGGTGGGCGGGGGAACGAGCAGTACTTC. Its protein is CASSYGGRGNEQYF.

In nucleotides, the CDR3 is TGTGCCAGCAGCCAAGGACAGGGGAGCTCTGGGGCCAACGTCCTGACTTTC. Amino acids: CASSQGQGSSGANVLTF. This chain links TRBV4-2 with TRBJ2-6; 8 bases fit TRBD1. This CDR3 comprises 17 residues. Looked up from germline, CDR1 is LGHNA and CDR2 is YNFKEQ. V was clipped by 1 base and J by 0 bases; unmatched bases: 2.

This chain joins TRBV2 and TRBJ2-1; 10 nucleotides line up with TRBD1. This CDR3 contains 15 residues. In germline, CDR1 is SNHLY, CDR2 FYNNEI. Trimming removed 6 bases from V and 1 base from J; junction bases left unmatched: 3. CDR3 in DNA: TGTGCCAGCAGCCAGGACAGGGGGTCCTACAATGAGCAGTTCTTC. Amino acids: CASSQDRGSYNEQFF. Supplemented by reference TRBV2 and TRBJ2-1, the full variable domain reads EPEVTQTPSHQVTQMGQEVILRCVPISNHLYFYWYRQILGQKVEFLVSFYNNEISEKSEIFDDQFSVERPDGSNFTLKIRSTKLEDSAMYFCASSQDRGSYNEQFFGPGTRLTVL.

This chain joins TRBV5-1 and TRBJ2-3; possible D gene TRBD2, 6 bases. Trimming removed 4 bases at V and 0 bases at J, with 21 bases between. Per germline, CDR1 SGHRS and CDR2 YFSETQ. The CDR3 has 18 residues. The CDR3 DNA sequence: TGCGCCAGCAGCCCCTCCCCCGGAGGGGACTTAAGCACAGATACGCAGTATTTT. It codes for CASSPSPGGDLSTDTQYF.

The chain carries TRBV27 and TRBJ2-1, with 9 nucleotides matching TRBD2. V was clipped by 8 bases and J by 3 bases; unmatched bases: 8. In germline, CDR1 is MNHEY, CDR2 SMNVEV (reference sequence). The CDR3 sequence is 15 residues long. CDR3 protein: CASSPSSGNYNEQFF. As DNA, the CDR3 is TGTGCCAGCTCGCCATCTAGCGGGAACTACAATGAGCAGTTCTTC.

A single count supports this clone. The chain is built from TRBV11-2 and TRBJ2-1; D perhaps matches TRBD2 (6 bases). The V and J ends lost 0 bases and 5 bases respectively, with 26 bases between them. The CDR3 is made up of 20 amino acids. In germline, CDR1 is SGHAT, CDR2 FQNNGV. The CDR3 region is CASSLEGGMGWAGRNNEQFF. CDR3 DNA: TGTGCCAGCAGCTTAGAGGGGGGTATGGGATGGGCAGGGAGAAACAATGAGCAGTTCTTC. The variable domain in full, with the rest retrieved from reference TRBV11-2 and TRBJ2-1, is EAGVAQSPRYKIIEKRQSVAFWCNPISGHATLYWYQQILGQGPKLLIQFQNNGVVDDSQLPKDRFSAERLKGVDSTLKIQPAKLEDSAVYLCASSLEGGMGWAGRNNEQFFGPGTRLTVL.

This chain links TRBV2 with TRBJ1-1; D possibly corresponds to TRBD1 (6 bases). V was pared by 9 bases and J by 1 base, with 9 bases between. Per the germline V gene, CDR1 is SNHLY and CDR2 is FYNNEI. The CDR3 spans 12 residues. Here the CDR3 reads CASSQGNTEAFF. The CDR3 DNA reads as TGTGCCAGTTCACAGGGGAACACTGAAGCTTTCTTT.

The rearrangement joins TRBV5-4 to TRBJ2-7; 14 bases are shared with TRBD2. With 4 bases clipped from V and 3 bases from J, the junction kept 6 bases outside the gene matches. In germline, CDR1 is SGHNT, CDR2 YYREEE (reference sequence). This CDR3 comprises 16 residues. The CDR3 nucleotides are TGTGCCAGCAGCCCCGGGACTAGCGGGAGTCGCTACGAGCAGTACTTC. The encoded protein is CASSPGTSGSRYEQYF.

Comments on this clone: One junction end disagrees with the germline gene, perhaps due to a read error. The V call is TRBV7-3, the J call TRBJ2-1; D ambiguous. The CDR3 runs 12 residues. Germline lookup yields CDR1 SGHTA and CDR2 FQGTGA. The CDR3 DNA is TGTGCCAGCAGCCTAACAAGCGATGAGCAGTTCTTC. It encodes CASSLTSDEQFF.

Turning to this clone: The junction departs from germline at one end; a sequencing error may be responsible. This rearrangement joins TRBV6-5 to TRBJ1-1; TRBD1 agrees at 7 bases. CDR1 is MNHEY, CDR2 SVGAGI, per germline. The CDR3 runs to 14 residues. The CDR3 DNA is TGTGCCAGCAGTGTCCAGAGACAGGGTACTGGAGCTTTCTTT. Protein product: CASSVQRQGTGAFF.

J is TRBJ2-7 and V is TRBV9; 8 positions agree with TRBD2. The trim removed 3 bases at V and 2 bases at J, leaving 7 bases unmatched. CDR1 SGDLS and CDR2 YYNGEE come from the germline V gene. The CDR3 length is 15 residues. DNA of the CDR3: TGTGCCAGCAGCGGCCGTAGCGGGATACCCTACGAGCAGTACTTC. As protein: CASSGRSGIPYEQYF.

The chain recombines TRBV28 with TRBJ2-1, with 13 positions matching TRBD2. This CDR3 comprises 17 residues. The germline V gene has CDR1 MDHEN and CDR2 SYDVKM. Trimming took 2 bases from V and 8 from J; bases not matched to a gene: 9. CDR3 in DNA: TGTGCCAGCAGTTTACAACCGGGACTAGCGGGAATCGATGAGCAGTTCTTC. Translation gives CASSLQPGLAGIDEQFF.

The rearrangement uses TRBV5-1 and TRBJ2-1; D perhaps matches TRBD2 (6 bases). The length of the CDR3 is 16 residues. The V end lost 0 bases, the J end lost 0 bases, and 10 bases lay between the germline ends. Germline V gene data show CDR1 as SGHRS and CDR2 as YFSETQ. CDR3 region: CASSLAGSSSYNEQFF. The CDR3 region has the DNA TGCGCCAGCAGCTTGGCCGGGAGTAGCTCCTACAATGAGCAGTTCTTC. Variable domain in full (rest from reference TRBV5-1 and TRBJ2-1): KAGVTQTPRYLIKTRGQQVTLSCSPISGHRSVSWYQQTPGQGLQFLFEYFSETQRNKGNFPGRFSGRQFSNSRSEMNVSTLELGDSALYLCASSLAGSSSYNEQFFGPGTRLTVL.

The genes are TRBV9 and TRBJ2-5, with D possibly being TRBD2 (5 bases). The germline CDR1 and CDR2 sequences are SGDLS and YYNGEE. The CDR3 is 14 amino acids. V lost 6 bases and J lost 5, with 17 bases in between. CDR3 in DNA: TGTGCCAGCACCCCCGGTGAGGGCAGGGAGACCCAGTACTTC. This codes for CASTPGEGRETQYF.

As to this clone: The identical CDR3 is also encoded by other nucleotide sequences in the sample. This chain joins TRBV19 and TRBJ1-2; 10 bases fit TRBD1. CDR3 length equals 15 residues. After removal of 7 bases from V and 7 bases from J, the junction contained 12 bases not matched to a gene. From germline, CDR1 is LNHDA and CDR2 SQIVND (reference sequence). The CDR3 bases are TGTGCCAGTATTTCCTCTGGGACAGGGGTATTTGGCTACACCTTC. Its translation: CASISSGTGVFGYTF.

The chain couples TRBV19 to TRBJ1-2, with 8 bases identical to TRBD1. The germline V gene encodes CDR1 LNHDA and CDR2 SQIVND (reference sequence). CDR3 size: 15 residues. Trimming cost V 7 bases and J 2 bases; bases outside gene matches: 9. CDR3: CASTPGQGRNYGYTF. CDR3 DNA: TGTGCCAGTACCCCCGGACAGGGTCGAAACTATGGCTACACCTTC.

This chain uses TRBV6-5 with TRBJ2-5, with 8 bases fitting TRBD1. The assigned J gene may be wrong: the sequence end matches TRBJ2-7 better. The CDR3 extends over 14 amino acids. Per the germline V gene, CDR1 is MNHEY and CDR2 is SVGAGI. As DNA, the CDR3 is TGTGCCAGCAGCCCAACAGGGGGTCGATACGAGCAGTACTTC. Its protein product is CASSPTGGRYEQYF.

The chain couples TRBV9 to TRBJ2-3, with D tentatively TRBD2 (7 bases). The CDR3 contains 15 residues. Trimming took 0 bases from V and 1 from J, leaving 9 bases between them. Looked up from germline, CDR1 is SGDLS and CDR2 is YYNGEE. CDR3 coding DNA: TGTGCCAGCAGCGTAGCGGGGGGCGGCACAGATACGCAGTATTTT. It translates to CASSVAGGGTDTQYF.

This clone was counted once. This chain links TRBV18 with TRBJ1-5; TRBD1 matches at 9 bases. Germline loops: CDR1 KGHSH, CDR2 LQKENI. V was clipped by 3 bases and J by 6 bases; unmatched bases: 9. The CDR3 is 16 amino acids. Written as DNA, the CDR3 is TGTGCCAGCTCACCTGGGGACAGGGAAGTGGCTCAGCCCCAGCATTTT. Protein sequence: CASSPGDREVAQPQHF.

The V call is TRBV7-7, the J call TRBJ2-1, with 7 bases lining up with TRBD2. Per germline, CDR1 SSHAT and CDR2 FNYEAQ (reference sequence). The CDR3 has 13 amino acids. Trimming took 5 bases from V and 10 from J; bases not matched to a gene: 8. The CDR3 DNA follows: TGTGCCAGCAGCCCCCGGACTAGTGGGGAGCAGTTCTTC. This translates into CASSPRTSGEQFF.